Given below is one T cell receptor beta chain in context. This clonotype occurred many times. Its specific antigen is unknown. There are no base qualities to consult, and no much larger clone falls within one base. V gives up 3 bases and J gives up 6 bases, and the segment between their germline ends measures 14 bases. Looking up the germline V gene yields CDR1 SGDLS and CDR2 YYNGEE. The CDR3 has 14 amino acids, counting the end cysteine and phenylalanine. Of the read, only the CDR3 DNA is kept; its 42 bases are in frame from base 1. The source of the sample is a study of CD8 T cells in ankylosing spondylitis (TCRdb year 2017). In the study overall: T cell receptor beta repertoires were profiled in healthy donors and ankylosing spondylitis patients so that disease-linked TCR variants could be found. The full study cohort comprised about 25 ankylosing spondylitis patients and approximately 100 healthy donors. Peripheral blood samples were taken, and synovial fluid was additionally collected from ankylosing spondylitis patients.

The research as a whole found: Blood from ankylosing spondylitis patients appeared to be characterized by a TCR beta motif composed of under 10 highly homologous amino acid variants. The disease-linked clones were reported as significantly enriched in matched synovial fluid samples from ankylosing spondylitis patients. Some of the motif variants had been reported before in the synovial fluid and blood of reactive arthritis patients, a finding that suggests common disease-initiation mechanisms. The disease-linked clones showed a CD8+ phenotype and occurred at relatively low frequencies in peripheral blood.

The sequencer listed for this sample is Illumina HiSeq 2500. Quantitative 5'-RACE with molecular barcodes was used to prepare TCR beta libraries. The paper's processing steps were these. To identify disease-linked TCR variants, a new computational method was used, one built on a probabilistic model of VDJ rearrangement. TCRdb itself trimmed the public reads at Q25 with fastp, ran MiXCR and retained productive beta chains. One record per CDR3 amino acid sequence lists the most common genes and DNA. It is TCRdb's table, rather than the study itself, that gives the V and J calls and clone size. The sample table lists tens of thousands of distinct CDR3 sequences, approximately 3% of them with a count of one. The ten largest clones take up about 3% of the sample.

The sequence derives from a male donor with ankylosing spondylitis or in good health (not recorded which). The V gene is TRBV9 and the J gene is TRBJ2-3, with the D segment identity uncertain. The sample consisted of blood, either unsorted or a sorted T cell fraction (not recorded which). This receptor carries the CDR3 CASSADPSRDTQYF. In nucleotide form, the sequence is TGTGCCAGCAGCGCCGACCCCTCCCGCGATACGCAGTATTTT. The full variable domain, completed from the reference TRBV9 and TRBJ2-3 proteins outside the CDR3, reads DSGVTQTPKHLITATGQRVTLRCSPRSGDLSVYWYQQSLDQGLQFLIQYYNGEERAKGNILERFSAQQFPDLHSELNLSSLELGDSALYFCASSADPSRDTQYFGPGTRLTVL.